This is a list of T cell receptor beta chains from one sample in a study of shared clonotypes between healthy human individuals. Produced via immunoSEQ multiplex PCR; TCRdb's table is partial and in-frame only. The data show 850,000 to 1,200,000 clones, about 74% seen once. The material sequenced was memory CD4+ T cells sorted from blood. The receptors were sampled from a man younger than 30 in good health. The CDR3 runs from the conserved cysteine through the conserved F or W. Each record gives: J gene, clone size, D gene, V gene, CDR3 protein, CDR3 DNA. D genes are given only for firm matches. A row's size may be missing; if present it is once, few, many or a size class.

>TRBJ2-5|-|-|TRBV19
CASSTGGAETQYF
TGTGCCAGTAGTACAGGGGGGGCGGAGACCCAGTACTTC
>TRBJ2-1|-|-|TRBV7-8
CASSLMTGAYNEQFF
TGTGCCAGCAGCTTAATGACGGGAGCATACAATGAGCAGTTCTTC
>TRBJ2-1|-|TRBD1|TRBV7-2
CASSLVPGQGPFF
TGTGCCAGCAGCTTAGTCCCGGGACAGGGTCCGTTCTTC
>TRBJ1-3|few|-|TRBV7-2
CASSLEPGPGRGNTIYF
TGTGCCAGCAGCTTAGAGCCAGGTCCAGGCCGTGGAAACACCATATATTTT
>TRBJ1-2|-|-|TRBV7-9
CASSLVPAVYGYTF
TGTGCCAGCAGCTTAGTTCCAGCGGTATATGGCTACACCTTC
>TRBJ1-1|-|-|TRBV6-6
CASSPGESEAFF
TGTGCCAGCAGTCCCGGGGAAAGCGAAGCTTTCTTT
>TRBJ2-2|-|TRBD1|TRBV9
CASSVGGTGTGHTGELFF
TGTGCCAGCAGCGTAGGGGGGACCGGGACAGGGCATACCGGGGAGCTGTTTTTT
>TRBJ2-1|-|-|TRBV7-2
CASSFGEIDEQFF
TGTGCCAGCAGCTTTGGGGAAATCGATGAGCAGTTCTTC
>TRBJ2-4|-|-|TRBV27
CASSEQPTLAKNIQYF
TGTGCCAGCAGTGAACAACCAACCTTAGCCAAAAACATTCAGTACTTC
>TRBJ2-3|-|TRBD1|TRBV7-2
CASSTWTGYTDTQYF
TGTGCCAGCAGCACCTGGACAGGGTACACAGATACGCAGTATTTT
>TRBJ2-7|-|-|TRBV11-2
CASSLALPAYEQYF
TGTGCCAGCAGCTTAGCCCTCCCGGCCTACGAGCAGTACTTC
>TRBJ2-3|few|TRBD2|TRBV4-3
CASSPRLAITDTQYF
TGCGCCAGCAGCCCCCGACTAGCGATTACAGATACGCAGTATTTT
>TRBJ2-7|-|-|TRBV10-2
CASSDQDSTYGQYF
TGCGCCAGCAGTGATCAGGACTCAACCTACGGGCAGTACTTC
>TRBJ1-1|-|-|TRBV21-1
CASSKSARNTEAFF
TGTGCCAGCAGCAAATCCGCCAGGAACACTGAAGCTTTCTTT
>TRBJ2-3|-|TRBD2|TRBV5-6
CASSGGTSGITDTQYF
TGTGCCAGCAGCGGGGGGACTAGCGGAATCACAGATACGCAGTATTTT
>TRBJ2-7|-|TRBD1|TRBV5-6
CASSPGTGPGYEQYF
TGTGCCAGCAGCCCTGGGACAGGGCCGGGATACGAGCAGTACTTC
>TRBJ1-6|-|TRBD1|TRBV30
CAWSSGQSYNSPLHF
TGTGCCTGGAGTTCGGGACAGAGCTATAATTCACCCCTCCACTTT
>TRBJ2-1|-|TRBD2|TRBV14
CASSQDFSSGSDEQFF
TGTGCCAGCAGCCAAGATTTTAGTAGCGGGAGTGATGAGCAGTTCTTC
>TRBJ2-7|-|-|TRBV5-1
CASRLDGSGYEQYF
TGCGCCAGCAGACTGGACGGGAGCGGGTACGAGCAGTACTTC
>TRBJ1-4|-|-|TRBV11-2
CASSLGIAATNEKLFF
TGTGCCAGCAGCTTAGGGATAGCCGCAACTAATGAAAAACTGTTTTTT
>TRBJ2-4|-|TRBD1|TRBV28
CASSYPRTGGKGNLAKNIQYF
TGTGCCAGCAGTTACCCCCGGACAGGCGGTAAGGGGAACCTAGCCAAAAACATTCAGTACTTC
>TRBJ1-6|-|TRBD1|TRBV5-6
CASSLYGQGMNSPLHF
TGTGCCAGCAGCCTTTACGGACAGGGGATGAATTCACCCCTCCACTTT
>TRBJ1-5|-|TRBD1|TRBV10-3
CAISVGTGAGQPQHF
TGTGCCATCAGCGTCGGGACAGGGGCTGGACAGCCCCAGCATTTT
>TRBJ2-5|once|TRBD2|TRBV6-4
CASSDYPKAGAAVTQYF
TGTGCCAGCAGTGATTACCCCAAAGCGGGGGCCGCAGTGACCCAGTACTTC
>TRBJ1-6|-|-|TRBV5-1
CASSLAEGSPLHF
TGCGCCAGCAGCTTGGCCGAGGGGTCACCCCTCCACTTT
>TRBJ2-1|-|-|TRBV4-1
CASSQEAVSYNEQFF
TGCGCCAGCAGCCAAGAAGCGGTCTCCTACAATGAGCAGTTCTTC
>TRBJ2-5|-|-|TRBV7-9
CASSLGVSQETQYF
TGTGCCAGCAGCTTAGGTGTCAGCCAAGAGACCCAGTACTTC
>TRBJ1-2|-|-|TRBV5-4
CASSLPLAGFSGYTF
TGTGCCAGCAGCTTGCCCCTGGCGGGGTTCTCGGGCTACACCTTC
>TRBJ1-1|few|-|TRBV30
CAWTLGSMNTEAFF
TGTGCCTGGACCCTGGGCAGCATGAACACTGAAGCTTTCTTT
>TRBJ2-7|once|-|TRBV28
CASSGAGGYEQYF
TGTGCCAGCAGCGGGGCGGGCGGGTACGAGCAGTACTTC
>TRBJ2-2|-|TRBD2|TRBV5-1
CASSKGLAENTGELFF
TGCGCCAGCAGCAAGGGACTAGCGGAGAACACCGGGGAGCTGTTTTTT